These 18 T cell receptor beta chains came from one sample sequenced in a study of T cell changes during pregnancy in multiple sclerosis. Sequenced by immunoSEQ multiplex PCR; TCRdb stores in-frame clones only, minus some. This table holds 45,000 to 50,000 clones, 90% to 95% found once. This sample comprised peripheral blood, obtained in the third trimester of pregnancy. The receptors shown here come from a female donor with multiple sclerosis, enrolled in a pregnancy study.

The chain links TRBV6-4 to TRBJ2-1; 9 bases map to TRBD2. The junction had 6 bases not matched to a gene; V was cut back by 6 bases and J by 9 bases. Per germline, CDR1 MRHNA and CDR2 SNTAGT. This CDR3 has 13 amino acids. The chain's CDR3 is CASSITTSGEQFF. CDR3 bases: TGTGCCAGCAGCATTACGACTAGCGGTGAGCAGTTCTTC.

The chain employs TRBV2 and TRBJ2-7; TRBD2 is a possible D gene (6 bases). Germline V gene sequence: CDR1 SNHLY, CDR2 FYNNEI. Deletions cut 3 bases from V and 9 bases from J, with 21 bases between. CDR3 length equals 15 residues. This CDR3 reads CASSDSGGSYVGQYF. As DNA, the CDR3 is TGTGCCAGCAGTGATAGCGGAGGGAGCTACGTAGGGCAGTACTTC.

J is TRBJ1-5 and V is TRBV15; 7 bases are a match to TRBD1. This CDR3 contains 16 residues. The V segment lost 2 bases and the J segment 2 bases; nucleotides outside the gene matches: 6. Germline V lookup: CDR1 LNHNV, CDR2 YYDKDF (reference sequence). The CDR3 here is CATSRPQGEGNQPQHF. The CDR3 DNA reads TGTGCCACCAGCAGACCCCAGGGGGAAGGCAATCAGCCCCAGCATTTT.

V and J are TRBV11-3 and TRBJ2-2, with D unresolved. Germline-derived CDR1 and CDR2 are SGHNT and YENEEA. The CDR3 is 14 residues long. V was pared by 2 bases and J by 0 bases, with 4 bases between. CDR3 amino acids: CASSLIANTGELFF. The CDR3, as DNA: TGTGCCAGCAGCTTAATAGCGAACACCGGGGAGCTGTTTTTT.

This rearrangement joins TRBV5-6 to TRBJ2-1, with a possible D match to TRBD1 (5 bases). V shed 4 bases and J shed 5 bases, with 19 bases lying between them. The CDR3 loop spans 16 amino acids. Per the germline V gene, CDR1 is SGHDT and CDR2 is YYEEEE. The CDR3 DNA follows: TGTGCCAGCAGCCCCGAAGGGCTTGGGGCTAACAATGAGCAGTTCTTC. Protein product: CASSPEGLGANNEQFF.

The chain is built from TRBV28 and TRBJ1-3, with D perhaps TRBD1 (5 bases). V was clipped by 2 bases and J by 3 bases, with 11 bases between them. This CDR3 spans 15 amino acids. CDR1 and CDR2 (germline): MDHEN, SYDVKM. CDR3 residues: CASSLGGTYGNTIYF. The CDR3 coding sequence is TGTGCCAGCAGTTTAGGCGGGACTTATGGAAACACCATATATTTT.

On this clone: The junction departs from germline at one end; a sequencing error may be responsible. The rearrangement joins TRBV5-1 to TRBJ2-1; 7 bases fit TRBD2. The CDR3 has 15 residues. Per germline, CDR1 SGHRS and CDR2 YFSETQ. DNA of the CDR3: TGCGCCAGCAGCGGGAGGGATCCTCCCTATAATGAGCAGTTCTTC. It specifies CASSGRDPPYNEQFF.

The gene calls are TRBV4-3 and TRBJ2-3; tentatively, D is TRBD2 (6 bases). Germline CDR1 LGHNA, CDR2 YSLEER. CDR3 length equals 14 residues. V was clipped by 5 bases and J by 1 base, with 10 bases between them. CDR3 amino acids: CASSLGGGTDTQYF. Written as DNA, the CDR3 is TGCGCCAGCAGCTTGGGGGGAGGCACAGATACGCAGTATTTT.

The V and J genes are TRBV29-1 and TRBJ1-2, with a possible D match to TRBD1 (5 bases). V was cut by 2 bases and J by 3 bases, with 16 bases left in between. The CDR3 is 15 residues long. CDR1 and CDR2 (germline): SQVTM, ANQGSEA. CDR3 in amino acids: CSVERSGGDDYGYTF. CDR3 nucleotide sequence: TGCAGCGTTGAACGAAGCGGGGGGGACGACTATGGCTACACCTTC. Using reference TRBV29-1 and TRBJ1-2 for the parts outside the CDR3, the full variable domain is SAVISQKPSRDICQRGTSLTIQCQVDSQVTMMFWYRQQPGQSLTLIATANQGSEATYESGFVIDKFPISRPNLTFSTLTVSNMSPEDSSIYLCSVERSGGDDYGYTFGSGTRLTVV.

The rearrangement links TRBV29-1 to TRBJ2-5; tentative D call: TRBD2 (5 bases). Germline V gives CDR1 SQVTM, CDR2 ANQGSEA. This CDR3 has 15 amino acids. The germline V and J ends were trimmed by 2 bases and 2 bases, with 15 bases remaining between them. This CDR3 is CSVEMLANSQETQYF. The CDR3 DNA reads TGCAGCGTTGAAATGTTAGCGAACTCTCAAGAGACCCAGTACTTC.

The V gene is TRBV29-1, the J gene TRBJ2-3; possible D gene TRBD1, 5 bases. The CDR3 sequence is 13 residues long. Germline V CDR1 and CDR2: SQVTM, ANQGSEA. Trimming left V 3 bases short and J 3 bases short, with 10 bases between. The CDR3 loop reads CSVDGAGTDTQYF. The DNA of the CDR3 is TGCAGCGTTGATGGGGCAGGTACAGATACGCAGTATTTT.

The chain recombines TRBV9 with TRBJ2-2; D is uncertain. Trimming removed 4 bases from V and 5 bases from J, with 6 bases in between. The germline V gene has CDR1 SGDLS and CDR2 YYNGEE. This CDR3 spans 12 amino acids. The CDR3 reads CASSPETGELFF. CDR3 coding DNA: TGTGCCAGCAGCCCCGAGACCGGGGAGCTGTTTTTT.

Here the CDR3 DNA reads TGTGCCAGCAGGTCAATCCAGGGTACCTTGGCCAATGAGCAGTTCTTC. Residues: CASRSIQGTLANEQFF. The rearrangement links TRBV7-2 to TRBJ2-1; TRBD1 might be the D (5 bases). The V end was cut by 6 bases, the J end by 6 bases, with 21 bases between. Germline V CDR1 and CDR2: SGHTA, FQGNSA. The CDR3 length is 16 residues.

CDR3 DNA sequence: TGTGCCTGGGGTGAGGGGCGCACTGAAGCTTTCTTT. Translated, it gives CAWGEGRTEAFF. V usage is TRBV30 and J usage is TRBJ1-1, with a weak D call TRBD1 (5 bases). From germline, CDR1 is GTSNPN and CDR2 SVGIG (reference sequence). This CDR3 has 12 amino acids. V lost 5 bases and J 4 bases, leaving 11 bases between the germline ends.

The V call is TRBV4-3, the J call TRBJ1-4; no definite D call. Germline CDR1 and CDR2: LGHNA and YSLEER. The length of the CDR3 is 15 residues. Trimming removed 0 bases from V and 3 bases from J, with 8 bases in between. The CDR3 loop reads CASSQDGLANEKLFF. DNA for the CDR3: TGCGCCAGCAGCCAAGATGGACTGGCTAATGAAAAACTGTTTTTT.

The V call is TRBV5-8, the J call TRBJ1-2; 7 bases agree with TRBD1. CDR1 and CDR2 (germline): SGHTS, YDEGEE. V lost 1 base, J lost 6 bases, and 6 bases stayed unmatched. The CDR3 consists of 14 residues. In DNA form, the CDR3 reads TGTGCCAGCAGCTTGTTTTTACAGGGGCATGGCTACACCTTC. Its protein is CASSLFLQGHGYTF. Together with reference TRBV5-8 and TRBJ1-2, the CDR3 gives the full variable domain: EAGVTQSPTHLIKTRGQQATLRCSPISGHTSVYWYQQALGLGLQFLLWYDEGEERNRGNFPPRFSGRQFPNYSSELNVNALELEDSALYLCASSLFLQGHGYTFGSGTRLTVV.

Note on this clone: The same CDR3 also results from other DNA sequences found in this sample. The chain is built from TRBV28 and TRBJ1-1, with TRBD1 identical over 7 bases. The CDR3 sequence is 14 residues long. Trimming at V came to 5 bases and at J to 1 base, leaving 4 bases not matched to a gene. CDR1 is MDHEN and CDR2 is SYDVKM in the germline V gene. CDR3 DNA sequence: TGTGCCAGCAGTCTGGGACAGAAGAACACTGAAGCTTTCTTT. Amino acids: CASSLGQKNTEAFF. Using reference TRBV28 and TRBJ1-1 for the parts outside the CDR3, the full variable domain is DVKVTQSSRYLVKRTGEKVFLECVQDMDHENMFWYRQDPGLGLRLIYFSYDVKMKEKGDIPEGYSVSREKKERFSLILESASTNQTSMYLCASSLGQKNTEAFFGQGTRLTVV.

This clone is a singleton in its sample. This chain links TRBV7-9 with TRBJ2-3, with TRBD1 matching over 7 bases. Trimming cost V 3 bases and J 2 bases; bases outside gene matches: 11. The germline V gene has CDR1 SEHNR and CDR2 FQNEAQ (reference sequence). CDR3 length equals 17 residues. The CDR3 reads CASSFANPGQTTDTQYF. In DNA, the CDR3 is TGTGCCAGCAGCTTCGCTAACCCGGGACAGACCACAGATACGCAGTATTTT. The complete variable domain, with remaining parts taken from reference TRBV7-9 and TRBJ2-3, reads DTGVSQNPRHKITKRGQNVTFRCDPISEHNRLYWYRQTLGQGPEFLTYFQNEAQLEKSRLLSDRFSAERPKGSFSTLEIQRTEQGDSAMYLCASSFANPGQTTDTQYFGPGTRLTVL.